Shown below are 2 T cell receptor beta chains from a single sample sequenced in a study of blood T cell repertoires in COVID-19. Libraries were prepared by immunoSEQ multiplex PCR; TCRdb keeps only in-frame clonotypes and omits some of them. The sample has over 100,000 clones; 84% are singletons. Sample: peripheral blood. These receptors all stem from an elderly woman with active or convalescent COVID-19.

J is TRBJ2-5 and V is TRBV24-1, with 12 bases that match TRBD1. The CDR3 totals 16 residues. V was clipped by 0 bases and J by 5 bases; unmatched bases: 3. The germline CDR1 and CDR2 sequences are KGHDR and SFDVKD. The CDR3 bases are TGTGCCACCAGTGATTTGGGGACAGGGGGCGGTGAGACCCAGTACTTC. Amino acids: CATSDLGTGGGETQYF.

This chain uses TRBV28 with TRBJ2-7; D possibly corresponds to TRBD2 (5 bases). Germline V CDR1 and CDR2: MDHEN, SYDVKM. This CDR3 is built from 16 residues. The V end was cut by 3 bases, the J end by 3 bases, with 18 bases between. The CDR3 spells CASSFFMRARFYEQYF. DNA for the CDR3: TGTGCCAGCAGTTTCTTCATGAGGGCACGTTTCTACGAGCAGTACTTC.